Shown below are 31 T cell receptor beta chains from a single sample sequenced in a study of blood T cells in healthy people across ages. Then a second PCR, running about 6 to 11 cycles, was carried out with a sample-barcoded 5' primer and a J-beta primer mix. One entry per CDR3 protein, called by TCRdb with MiXCR from the 5' RACE reads. Among 590,000 or so distinct CDR3 sequences, about 28% were seen once, and the ten largest hold about 15%. The sample consisted of blood. The receptors shown here come from an elderly woman in good health.

The V call is TRBV9, the J call TRBJ2-4; D may be TRBD1 (5 bases). Trimming pared 0 bases from V and 4 bases from J, leaving 11 bases between. Per germline, CDR1 SGDLS and CDR2 YYNGEE. This CDR3 is 15 amino acids long. CDR3 DNA sequence: TGTGCCAGCAGCGTAGGACAGCCCAGGAAAAACATTCAGTACTTC. Encoded protein: CASSVGQPRKNIQYF.

This clonotype was observed many times. This chain connects TRBV7-9 to TRBJ2-5, with D possibly being TRBD1 (6 bases). With 11 bases removed from V and 5 bases from J, the gap between germline ends came to 18 bases. Germline V gives CDR1 SEHNR, CDR2 FQNEAQ (reference sequence). This CDR3 comprises 13 residues. DNA for the CDR3: TGTGCCTCTACAGGGCGTTCCGGGGAGACCCAGTACTTC. Translation: CASTGRSGETQYF.

This clonotype was seen ten or more times. In DNA form, the CDR3 reads TGTGCCAGCAGCCTAGGATACAGTGAAGCTTTCTTT. This translates into CASSLGYSEAFF. This chain links TRBV11-3 with TRBJ1-1; no reliable D call. V was trimmed by 5 bases and J by 7 bases, leaving 11 bases between them. Germline lookup yields CDR1 SGHNT and CDR2 YENEEA. The length of the CDR3 is 12 residues.

The rearrangement joins TRBV7-2 to TRBJ2-7; D is undetermined. CDR1 SGHTA and CDR2 FQGNSA come from the germline V gene. V gave up 3 bases and J gave up 2 bases, with 11 bases separating them. The CDR3 totals 14 residues. The CDR3: CASSFKDPTYEQYF. CDR3 nucleotide sequence: TGTGCCAGCAGCTTCAAGGACCCCACCTACGAGCAGTACTTC.

This clonotype was seen repeatedly, ten times or more. This chain uses TRBV5-4 with TRBJ1-2, with 8 bases aligning to TRBD1. Per the germline V gene, CDR1 is SGHNT and CDR2 is YYREEE (reference sequence). V dropped 5 bases and J dropped 5; count of bases not matched to a gene: 11. This CDR3 region has 15 residues. The CDR3 loop is CASRQGQADRYGYTF. In DNA, the CDR3 is TGTGCCAGCAGGCAGGGACAGGCAGATCGTTATGGCTACACCTTC.

This clonotype was seen at least ten times. J is TRBJ2-1 and V is TRBV7-9, with D unresolved. The CDR3 is 13 residues long. Germline V gene data show CDR1 as SEHNR and CDR2 as FQNEAQ (reference sequence). V was cut by 2 bases and J by 9 bases, with 11 bases left in between. The CDR3 DNA reads as TGTGCCAGCAGCTTACCGATTATGAGTGAGCAGTTCTTC. Its translation: CASSLPIMSEQFF.

In this sample, this clonotype turned up many times. V usage is TRBV29-1 and J usage is TRBJ2-1, with 7 bases fitting TRBD1. V dropped 5 bases and J dropped 7; count of bases not matched to a gene: 5. CDR3 size: 12 residues. Germline lookup yields CDR1 SQVTM and CDR2 ANQGSEA. The CDR3 DNA reads TGCAGCGTTCAGACAGGGCGAAATGAGCAGTTCTTC. It yields the protein CSVQTGRNEQFF.

The chain links TRBV4-2 to TRBJ2-3; 8 bases fit TRBD1. After removal of 1 base from V and 2 bases from J, the junction contained 5 bases not matched to a gene. The length of the CDR3 is 16 residues. Per the germline V gene, CDR1 is LGHNA and CDR2 is YNFKEQ. The CDR3 reads CASSQGAGQVTDTQYF. CDR3 DNA sequence: TGTGCCAGCAGCCAAGGGGCGGGACAGGTCACAGATACGCAGTATTTT.

This clonotype has at least ten counts. The J gene is TRBJ2-7, the V gene TRBV3-1; D remains unclear. This CDR3 spans 12 amino acids. The V gene's germline CDR1 is LGHDT and CDR2 YNNKEL (reference sequence). The V end lost 1 base, the J end lost 0 bases, and 1 base lay between the germline ends. The CDR3 loop reads CASSQVSYEQYF. DNA for the CDR3: TGTGCCAGCAGCCAAGTCTCCTACGAGCAGTACTTC.

This clonotype was seen ten or more times. This sequence joins TRBV9 and TRBJ2-7, with 8 nucleotides matching TRBD1. The V segment lost 3 bases and the J segment 5 bases; nucleotides outside the gene matches: 7. The CDR3 has 14 residues. Germline V gene sequence: CDR1 SGDLS, CDR2 YYNGEE. CDR3 loop: CASSAEGQVDEQYF. Written as DNA, the CDR3 is TGTGCCAGCAGCGCGGAGGGACAGGTAGACGAGCAGTACTTC. The variable domain in full, with the rest retrieved from reference TRBV9 and TRBJ2-7, is DSGVTQTPKHLITATGQRVTLRCSPRSGDLSVYWYQQSLDQGLQFLIQYYNGEERAKGNILERFSAQQFPDLHSELNLSSLELGDSALYFCASSAEGQVDEQYFGPGTRLTVT.

This clonotype was counted many times. The DNA for the CDR3 is TGTGCCAGCACCCCCGACCAGGTTTGGGGGAACGGTGAGCAGTTCTTC. This translates into CASTPDQVWGNGEQFF. V gene TRBV27 combines with J gene TRBJ2-1, with D perhaps being TRBD1 or TRBD2 (5 bases each). This CDR3 contains 16 residues. Germline values: CDR1 MNHEY, CDR2 SMNVEV (reference sequence). Trimming shortened V by 7 bases and J by 9 bases, and 25 bases separated the two germline ends.

This clonotype occurred many times. This chain uses TRBV3-1 with TRBJ2-1, with 10 positions matching TRBD2. CDR1 and CDR2 from the germline V gene are LGHDT and YNNKEL (reference sequence). The CDR3 runs 16 residues. The ends lost 1 base at V and 13 bases at J; junction bases unmatched: 13. In DNA form, the CDR3 reads TGTGCCAGCAGCCAAGGGAATAGGGTAGCGGGGGGCTCCCAGTTCTTC. It yields the protein CASSQGNRVAGGSQFF.

This clonotype was picked up many times. The chain joins TRBV7-3 to TRBJ2-1, with TRBD1 matching over 9 bases. The germline CDR1 and CDR2 sequences are SGHTA and FQGTGA. The CDR3 sequence is 15 residues long. Germline trimming cut 1 base from V and 6 bases from J; bases unmatched to any gene: 4. CDR3 nucleotide sequence: TGTGCCAGCAGCTTAATTGGGGGACAGGGCAATGAGCAGTTCTTC. This gives the protein CASSLIGGQGNEQFF.

This clonotype was seen a handful of times. This chain connects TRBV5-5 to TRBJ1-2; a possible D gene is TRBD1 (5 bases). This CDR3 contains 15 residues. Germline loops: CDR1 SGHKS, CDR2 YYEKEE (reference sequence). The germline V and J ends were trimmed by 0 bases and 7 bases, with 16 bases remaining between them. CDR3: CASSLVSRGSGGYTF. The DNA of the CDR3 is TGTGCCAGCAGCTTGGTGTCGAGGGGCAGTGGTGGCTACACCTTC.

This clonotype was counted many times. The chain carries TRBV9 and TRBJ2-5; unclear D gene. The germline V gene encodes CDR1 SGDLS and CDR2 YYNGEE. Trimming took off 1 base at V and 4 bases at J, with 11 bases between the two ends. This CDR3 is built from 14 residues. DNA of the CDR3: TGTGCCAGCAGCGTATCGTGGGGTATAGAGACCCAGTACTTC. Translated: CASSVSWGIETQYF.

This clonotype was picked up many times. This sequence joins TRBV10-3 and TRBJ2-1; tentative D call: TRBD1 (5 bases). The CDR3 covers 14 residues. Trimming took 6 bases from V and 6 from J, leaving 15 bases between them. Germline CDR1 and CDR2: ENHRY and SYGVKD. The CDR3 DNA follows: TGTGCCATCAGGGGGCAGGGTCTAATCAATGAGCAGTTCTTC. It specifies CAIRGQGLINEQFF.

This sequence joins TRBV27 and TRBJ2-5; 8 bases line up with TRBD2. The CDR3 is 15 amino acids. Looked up from germline, CDR1 is MNHEY and CDR2 is SMNVEV (reference sequence). Unmatched junction bases numbered 14, after V lost 3 bases and J lost 11 bases. CDR3 amino acids: CASSFLAGGPNEQYF. As DNA, the CDR3 is TGTGCCAGCAGTTTTCTAGCGGGTGGGCCCAATGAGCAGTACTTC.

This clonotype was seen repeatedly, ten times or more. The chain has TRBV5-1 and TRBJ2-3, with a tentative D call TRBD1 (6 bases). V was pared by 0 bases and J by 6 bases, with 11 bases between. The CDR3 consists of 14 residues. CDR1 is SGHRS and CDR2 is YFSETQ in the germline V gene. The CDR3: CASSLAGAADTQYF. CDR3 coding DNA: TGCGCCAGCAGCTTGGCAGGGGCAGCTGATACGCAGTATTTT.

At least ten counts were recorded for this clonotype. This sequence joins TRBV5-1 and TRBJ2-7, with TRBD1 matching 9 bases. Germline V gene sequence: CDR1 SGHRS, CDR2 YFSETQ. With V trimmed by 4 bases and J by 5 bases, 10 bases remained unmatched. The CDR3 extends over 15 amino acids. The CDR3 DNA reads TGCGCCAGCAGCGGCGGGACAGGGTCTCTCGACGAGCAGTACTTC. This translates into CASSGGTGSLDEQYF.

This clonotype was detected ten times or more. The rearrangement links TRBV2 to TRBJ2-5; 8 bases align to TRBD2. The CDR3 has 15 amino acids. The trim removed 4 bases at V and 4 bases at J, leaving 8 bases unmatched. CDR1 is SNHLY and CDR2 is FYNNEI in the germline V gene. CDR3 bases: TGTGCCAGCAGTGCGAGCGGGGGCCAGGGAGAGACCCAGTACTTC. Protein: CASSASGGQGETQYF.

This clonotype was detected a few times. The chain joins TRBV20-1 to TRBJ2-3, with 9 bases lining up with TRBD1. The CDR3 has 15 amino acids. From germline, CDR1 is DFQATT and CDR2 SNEGSKA (reference sequence). The junction had 7 bases not matched to a gene; V was cut back by 3 bases and J by 3 bases. The CDR3 region is CSASATGGSTDTQYF. The CDR3 DNA reads as TGCAGTGCTAGTGCCACAGGGGGCTCAACAGATACGCAGTATTTT.

The chain is built from TRBV6-5 and TRBJ1-5; unclear D gene. The CDR3 totals 13 residues. V was cut by 5 bases and J by 3 bases, with 8 bases left in between. Looked up from germline, CDR1 is MNHEY and CDR2 is SVGAGI. In nucleotides, the CDR3 is TGTGCCAGCAGTACAGAATTCAATCAGCCCCAGCATTTT. Its translation: CASSTEFNQPQHF.

This clonotype was observed a few times. The gene calls are TRBV5-1 and TRBJ1-1, with D unresolved. Per germline, CDR1 SGHRS and CDR2 YFSETQ. With 2 bases removed from V and 3 bases from J, the gap between germline ends came to 11 bases. The CDR3 covers 14 residues. The CDR3 DNA sequence: TGCGCCAGCAGCTTTGACCTTGACGACACTGAAGCTTTCTTT. This codes for CASSFDLDDTEAFF.

This clonotype was detected ten times or more. This rearrangement joins TRBV6-1 to TRBJ2-7, with D perhaps matching TRBD1 or TRBD2 (5 bases each). V gave up 8 bases and J gave up 5 bases, with 16 bases separating them. This CDR3 comprises 13 residues. The V gene's germline CDR1 is MNHNS and CDR2 SASEGT. The CDR3 sequence: CASYRGASDEQYF. The CDR3 nucleotides are TGTGCCAGCTACAGAGGGGCGTCCGACGAGCAGTACTTC.

This clonotype turned up a few times. The chain uses TRBV2 and TRBJ1-3, with TRBD1 identical over 7 bases. The length of the CDR3 is 15 residues. Trimming cost V 6 bases and J 0 bases; bases outside gene matches: 5. The V gene's germline CDR1 is SNHLY and CDR2 FYNNEI. The CDR3 region has the DNA TGTGCCAGCAGATTGGCAGGGGGCTCTGGAAACACCATATATTTT. Translating it yields CASRLAGGSGNTIYF.

The rearrangement uses TRBV20-1 and TRBJ2-1, with a tentative D call TRBD1 (5 bases). CDR1 DFQATT and CDR2 SNEGSKA come from the germline V gene (reference sequence). The CDR3 spans 16 residues. The V end was cut by 3 bases, the J end by 0 bases, with 15 bases between. Here the CDR3 DNA reads TGCAGTGCTAGTGACAGTTGGCAGAGCTCCTACAATGAGCAGTTCTTC. Encoded protein: CSASDSWQSSYNEQFF.

This clonotype was seen more than once but under ten times. V and J are TRBV20-1 and TRBJ2-5; 11 bases are a match to TRBD2. Germline V gives CDR1 DFQATT, CDR2 SNEGSKA (reference sequence). V trimming: 0 bases; J trimming: 11 bases; junction bases outside the gene matches: 11. This CDR3 spans 15 amino acids. The DNA for the CDR3 is TGCAGTGCTAGAGATGGGACTAGCGGCCAGGGTGAGCAGTACTTC. Translation gives CSARDGTSGQGEQYF.

As concerns this clonotype: Possible read error: a much larger clone is one base away. V usage is TRBV25-1 and J usage is TRBJ2-1; no clear D gene. The V gene lost 2 bases and the J gene lost 15 bases, with 14 bases spanning the gap. This CDR3 has 12 residues. Per the germline V gene, CDR1 is MGHDK and CDR2 is SYGVNS. As DNA, the CDR3 is TGTGCCAGCAGTGAACCGCCAAGCCAGCGGTTCTTC. Translating gives CASSEPPSQRFF.

There are a few counts of this clonotype. J is TRBJ1-1 and V is TRBV9; D is undetermined. CDR1 is SGDLS and CDR2 is YYNGEE in the germline V gene. This CDR3 has 13 residues. Trimming shortened V by 3 bases and J by 1 base, and 7 bases separated the two germline ends. CDR3 nucleotide sequence: TGTGCCAGCAGCGCTCGGAGGAACACTGAAGCTTTCTTT. Its protein product is CASSARRNTEAFF.

This chain connects TRBV7-2 to TRBJ1-2, with D perhaps matching TRBD1 (6 bases). Germline V gene data show CDR1 as SGHTA and CDR2 as FQGNSA. V lost 5 bases and J 5 bases, leaving 15 bases between the germline ends. This CDR3 region has 14 residues. CDR3 nucleotide sequence: TGTGCCAGCAGCCCTCAGGGGTTGGGTTATGGCTACACCTTC. Translated, it gives CASSPQGLGYGYTF.

V is TRBV19 and J is TRBJ2-3; either TRBD1 or TRBD2 may fit D (5 bases each). The CDR3 is made up of 14 amino acids. The V gene's germline CDR1 is LNHDA and CDR2 SQIVND (reference sequence). V gave up 10 bases and J gave up 3 bases, with 17 bases separating them. CDR3 coding DNA: TGTGCCACGAGGGCAGGGAGCACAACAGATACGCAGTATTTT. It specifies CATRAGSTTDTQYF.